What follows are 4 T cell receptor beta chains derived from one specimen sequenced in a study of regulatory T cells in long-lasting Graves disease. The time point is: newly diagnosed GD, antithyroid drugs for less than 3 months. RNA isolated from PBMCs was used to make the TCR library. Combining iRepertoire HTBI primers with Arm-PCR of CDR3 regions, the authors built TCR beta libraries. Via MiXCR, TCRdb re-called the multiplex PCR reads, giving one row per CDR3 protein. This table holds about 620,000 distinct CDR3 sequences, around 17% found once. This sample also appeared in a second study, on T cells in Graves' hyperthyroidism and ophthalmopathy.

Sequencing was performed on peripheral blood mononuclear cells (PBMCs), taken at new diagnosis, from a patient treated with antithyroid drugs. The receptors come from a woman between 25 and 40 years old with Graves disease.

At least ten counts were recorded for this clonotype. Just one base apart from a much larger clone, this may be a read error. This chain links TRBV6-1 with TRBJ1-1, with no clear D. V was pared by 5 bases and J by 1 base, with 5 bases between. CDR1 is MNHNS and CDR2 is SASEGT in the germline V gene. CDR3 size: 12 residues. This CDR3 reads CASSTANTEAFF. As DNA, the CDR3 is TGTGCCAGCAGTACAGCGAACACTGAAGCTTTCTTT.

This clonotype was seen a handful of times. This CDR3 is CASTMRTGTFVTDTQYF. The CDR3 bases are TGTGCCAGCACAATGAGGACAGGAACGTTCGTAACAGATACGCAGTATTTT. The rearrangement joins TRBV6-1 to TRBJ2-3; 7 nucleotides align to TRBD1. The CDR3 totals 17 residues. V was pared by 7 bases and J by 3 bases, with 16 bases of the junction left unmatched. The germline gives CDR1 MNHNS, CDR2 SASEGT.

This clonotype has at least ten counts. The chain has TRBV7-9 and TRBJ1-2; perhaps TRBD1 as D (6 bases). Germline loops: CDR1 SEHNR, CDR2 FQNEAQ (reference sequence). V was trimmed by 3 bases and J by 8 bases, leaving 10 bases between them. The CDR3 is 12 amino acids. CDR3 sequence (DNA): TGTGCCAGCAGCTTGAACGGGGGCGGCTACACCTTC. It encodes CASSLNGGGYTF.

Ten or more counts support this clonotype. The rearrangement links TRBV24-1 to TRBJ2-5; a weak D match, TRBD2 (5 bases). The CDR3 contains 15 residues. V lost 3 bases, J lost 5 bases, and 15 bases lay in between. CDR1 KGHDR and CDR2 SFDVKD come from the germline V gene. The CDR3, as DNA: TGTGCCACCAGTGATAACAGCGGTGGCTTTGAGACCCAGTACTTC. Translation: CATSDNSGGFETQYF.